This passage covers 17 T cell receptor beta chains from one sample sequenced in a study of CD8 T cells in ankylosing spondylitis. From the 5' RACE reads, TCRdb called clonotypes with MiXCR, one entry per CDR3 protein. The table has about 130,000 distinct CDR3 sequences, about an eighth seen once; the top ten hold 2.5% to 3%. The sequencing input was blood, either unsorted or a sorted T cell fraction (not recorded which). All receptors derive from a female donor with ankylosing spondylitis or in good health (not recorded which).

A few counts support this clonotype. V and J are TRBV9 and TRBJ2-3; a possible D gene is TRBD1 (7 bases). Germline V gene sequence: CDR1 SGDLS, CDR2 YYNGEE. The V end was cut by 4 bases, the J end by 0 bases, with 21 bases between. The CDR3 has 18 amino acids. CDR3 sequence: CASSPYRGTDESTDTQYF. CDR3 DNA sequence: TGTGCCAGCAGCCCTTACCGGGGGACAGACGAAAGCACAGATACGCAGTATTTT.

V usage is TRBV9 and J usage is TRBJ2-7, with 9 positions matching TRBD2. The CDR3 loop spans 16 amino acids. CDR1 SGDLS and CDR2 YYNGEE come from the germline V gene. Germline trimming cut 0 bases from V and 7 bases from J; bases unmatched to any gene: 11. CDR3 residues: CASSVVSGSGLGEQYF. As DNA, the CDR3 is TGTGCCAGCAGCGTAGTTAGCGGGAGTGGACTAGGGGAGCAGTACTTC.

This clonotype came up a few times. The chain recombines TRBV9 with TRBJ2-3; no definite D call. The CDR3 consists of 13 residues. Germline assignment: CDR1 SGDLS and CDR2 YYNGEE. The V end was cut by 1 base, the J end by 2 bases, with 5 bases between. The CDR3 DNA sequence: TGTGCCAGCAGCGTACAGATCACAGATACGCAGTATTTT. Residues: CASSVQITDTQYF.

This clonotype has only a few counts. This chain links TRBV19 with TRBJ2-7; TRBD2 agrees at 12 bases. Germline CDR1 and CDR2: LNHDA and SQIVND (reference sequence). The trim removed 4 bases at V and 5 bases at J, leaving 0 bases unmatched. This CDR3 has 13 residues. The CDR3 coding sequence is TGTGCCAGTAGTAGACTAGCGGGAGACGAGCAGTACTTC. Encoded protein: CASSRLAGDEQYF.

This chain links TRBV7-2 with TRBJ1-5; D not certain. The CDR3 contains 12 residues. V lost 4 bases, J lost 7 bases, and 8 bases lay in between. CDR1 is SGHTA, CDR2 FQGNSA, per germline. The CDR3 nucleotides are TGTGCCAGCAGCTCCCCCGGACAGCCCCAGCATTTT. Its translation is CASSSPGQPQHF.

As regards this clonotype: The junction shows a germline mismatch at one end, possibly a read error. This chain joins TRBV29-1 and TRBJ2-1; 8 nucleotides line up with TRBD2. The CDR3 extends over 15 amino acids. The germline V gene has CDR1 SQVTM and CDR2 ANQGSEA. The CDR3 DNA reads as TGCAGCGTCGGTCCTGCTGGCGGGGGGTACAATGAGCAGCTCTTC. Amino acid sequence: CSVGPAGGGYNEQLF.

This clonotype occurred many times. This chain links TRBV11-2 with TRBJ2-3; D is uncertain. The CDR3 runs to 12 residues. The germline CDR1 and CDR2 sequences are SGHAT and FQNNGV. Trimming cost V 5 bases and J 5 bases, with 8 bases left between them. The CDR3 sequence is CASSHSRDTQYF. The CDR3 coding sequence is TGTGCCAGCAGCCACTCACGAGATACGCAGTATTTT.

As regards this clonotype: A much larger clone is a single base away; this may be a read error. This chain links TRBV20-1 with TRBJ2-1; the D gene is possibly TRBD2 (6 bases). CDR3 size: 14 residues. Germline V gene lookup returns CDR1 DFQATT and CDR2 SNEGSKA (reference sequence). The CDR3 region has the DNA TGCAGAGCTGCGTGGGGGGTGGACTACAATGAGCAGTTCTTC. Protein sequence: CRAAWGVDYNEQFF.

There are a few counts of this clonotype. The J gene is TRBJ1-2, the V gene TRBV6-1; D perhaps matches TRBD1 (5 bases). The V and J ends lost 6 bases and 4 bases respectively, with 9 bases between them. The CDR3 runs to 12 residues. The V gene's germline CDR1 is MNHNS and CDR2 SASEGT. Written as DNA, the CDR3 is TGTGCCAGCAGACAGGTCTCCTATGGCTACACCTTC. Its translation: CASRQVSYGYTF.

J is TRBJ2-4 and V is TRBV5-4; 11 nucleotides line up with TRBD1. The CDR3 has 15 amino acids. CDR1 is SGHNT, CDR2 YYREEE, per germline (reference sequence). The J segment lost 6 bases and the V segment lost 4 bases, leaving 6 bases of the junction unmatched. CDR3 in amino acids: CASSPGGTGGNIQYF. The CDR3 DNA reads as TGTGCCAGCAGCCCGGGAGGGACAGGGGGAAACATTCAGTACTTC.

The table lists this clonotype with a few counts. The rearrangement uses TRBV6-1 and TRBJ2-2; maybe TRBD1 (5 bases). Germline V CDR1 and CDR2: MNHNS, SASEGT. CDR3 length: 14 amino acids. V lost 6 bases and J lost 1, with 9 bases in between. CDR3 bases: TGTGCCAGCAGACCCCAGGGGAACACCGGGGAGCTGTTTTTT. Translation: CASRPQGNTGELFF.

In its sample, this clonotype was seen many times. V gene TRBV6-6 combines with J gene TRBJ2-1; D remains ambiguous. The CDR3 contains 13 residues. CDR1 and CDR2 from the germline V gene are MNHNY and SVGAGI (reference sequence). Deletions cut 4 bases from V and 1 base from J, with 5 bases between. Here the CDR3 reads CASSSWSYNEQFF. CDR3 bases: TGTGCCAGCAGTTCATGGTCCTACAATGAGCAGTTCTTC.

Only one count was recorded for this clonotype. Given a much more abundant clone one base away, this may be a read error. CDR3 DNA sequence: TGTGCCAGCAGCTTAACCGGGACAGTTAACTATCGCTACACCTTC. It codes for CASSLTGTVNYRYTF. The chain employs TRBV7-2 and TRBJ1-2; 7 bases match TRBD1. The CDR3 is made up of 15 amino acids. Germline V gene lookup returns CDR1 SGHTA and CDR2 FQGNSA.

This clonotype was observed many times. The rearrangement joins TRBV29-1 to TRBJ2-3; weak D call: TRBD1 (5 bases). Trimming took off 3 bases at V and 2 bases at J, with 9 bases between the two ends. The CDR3 loop spans 13 amino acids. Germline loops: CDR1 SQVTM, CDR2 ANQGSEA. As DNA, the CDR3 is TGCAGCGTTGAGGCAGGGCACACAGATACGCAGTATTTT. Translating gives CSVEAGHTDTQYF.

This clonotype showed up just once. This chain joins TRBV20-1 and TRBJ2-3; tentatively, D is TRBD1 (6 bases). This CDR3 has 14 residues. With 4 bases removed from V and 2 bases from J, the gap between germline ends came to 13 bases. The germline V gene encodes CDR1 DFQATT and CDR2 SNEGSKA (reference sequence). DNA of the CDR3: TGCAGTGCTACCAGGGGTAGCCTCACAGATACGCAGTATTTT. Encoded protein: CSATRGSLTDTQYF.

This clonotype was seen a handful of times. The chain carries TRBV18 and TRBJ2-3, with D possibly called TRBD1 or TRBD2 (5 bases each). V dropped 0 bases and J dropped 4 bases, with 5 bases sitting between them. The CDR3 covers 13 residues. Germline lookup yields CDR1 KGHSH and CDR2 LQKENI. CDR3 DNA: TGTGCCAGCTCACCACCGGGGGCAGATACGCAGTATTTT. This translates into CASSPPGADTQYF.

In this sample, this clonotype turned up many times. The chain employs TRBV12-3 or TRBV12-4 and TRBJ1-5; D is perhaps TRBD1 (5 bases). V lost 6 bases and J lost 7, with 16 bases in between. This CDR3 is built from 14 residues. CDR3 nucleotide sequence: TGTGCCAGCAGAGGGGACGGCAGTTGGCAGCCCCAGCATTTT. Translation: CASRGDGSWQPQHF.